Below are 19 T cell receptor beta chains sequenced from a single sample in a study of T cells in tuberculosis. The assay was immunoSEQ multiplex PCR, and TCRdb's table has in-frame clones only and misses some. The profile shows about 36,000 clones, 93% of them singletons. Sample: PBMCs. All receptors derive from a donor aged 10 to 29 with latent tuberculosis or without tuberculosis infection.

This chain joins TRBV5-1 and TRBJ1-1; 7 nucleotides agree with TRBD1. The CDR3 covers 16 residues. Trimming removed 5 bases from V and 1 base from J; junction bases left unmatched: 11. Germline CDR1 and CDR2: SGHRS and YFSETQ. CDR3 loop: CASRDNTGTANTEAFF. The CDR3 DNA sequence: TGCGCCAGCAGGGACAACACCGGGACAGCGAACACTGAAGCTTTCTTT.

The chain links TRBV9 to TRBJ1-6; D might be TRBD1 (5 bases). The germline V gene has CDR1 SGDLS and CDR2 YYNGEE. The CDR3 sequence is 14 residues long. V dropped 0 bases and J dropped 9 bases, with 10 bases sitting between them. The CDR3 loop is CASSVGQGVSPLHF. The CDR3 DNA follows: TGTGCCAGCAGCGTAGGGCAGGGTGTTTCACCCCTCCACTTT. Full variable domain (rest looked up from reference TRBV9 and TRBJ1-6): DSGVTQTPKHLITATGQRVTLRCSPRSGDLSVYWYQQSLDQGLQFLIQYYNGEERAKGNILERFSAQQFPDLHSELNLSSLELGDSALYFCASSVGQGVSPLHFGNGTRLTVT.

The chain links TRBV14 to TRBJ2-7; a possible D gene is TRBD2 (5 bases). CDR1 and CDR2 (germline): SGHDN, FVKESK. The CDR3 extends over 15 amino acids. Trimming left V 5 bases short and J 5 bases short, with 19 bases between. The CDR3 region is CASSFRLGPGNEQYF. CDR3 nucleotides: TGTGCCAGCAGCTTCCGTTTAGGGCCCGGGAACGAGCAGTACTTC.

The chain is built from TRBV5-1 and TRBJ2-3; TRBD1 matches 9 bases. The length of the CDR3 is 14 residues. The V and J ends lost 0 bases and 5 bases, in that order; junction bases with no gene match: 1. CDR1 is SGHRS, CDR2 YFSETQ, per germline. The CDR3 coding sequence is TGCGCCAGCAGCTTGGGACAGGGGGGAGATACGCAGTATTTT. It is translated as CASSLGQGGDTQYF.

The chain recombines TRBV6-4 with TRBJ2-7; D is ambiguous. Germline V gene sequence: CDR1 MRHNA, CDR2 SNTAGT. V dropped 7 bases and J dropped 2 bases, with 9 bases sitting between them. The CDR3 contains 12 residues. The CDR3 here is CASKQSTYEQYF. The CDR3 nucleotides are TGTGCCAGCAAACAGTCCACCTACGAGCAGTACTTC.

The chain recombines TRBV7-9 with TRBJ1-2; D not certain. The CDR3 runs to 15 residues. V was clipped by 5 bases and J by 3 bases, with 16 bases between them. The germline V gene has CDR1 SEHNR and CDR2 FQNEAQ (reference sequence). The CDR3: CASSTPWEGDYGYTF. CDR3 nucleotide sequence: TGTGCCAGCAGCACACCCTGGGAGGGCGACTATGGCTACACCTTC. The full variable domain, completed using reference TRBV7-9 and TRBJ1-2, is DTGVSQNPRHKITKRGQNVTFRCDPISEHNRLYWYRQTLGQGPEFLTYFQNEAQLEKSRLLSDRFSAERPKGSFSTLEIQRTEQGDSAMYLCASSTPWEGDYGYTFGSGTRLTVV.

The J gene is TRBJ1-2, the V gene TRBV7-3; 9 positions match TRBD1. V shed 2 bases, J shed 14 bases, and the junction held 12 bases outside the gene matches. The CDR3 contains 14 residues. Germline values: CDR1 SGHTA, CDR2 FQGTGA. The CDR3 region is CASSLGGTGYRWTF. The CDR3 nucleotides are TGTGCCAGCAGCTTAGGAGGGACAGGGTACCGCTGGACCTTC. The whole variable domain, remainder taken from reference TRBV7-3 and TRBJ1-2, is GAGVSQTPSNKVTEKGKYVELRCDPISGHTALYWYRQSLGQGPEFLIYFQGTGAADDSGLPNDRFFAVRPEGSVSTLKIQRTERGDSAVYLCASSLGGTGYRWTFGSGTRLTVV.

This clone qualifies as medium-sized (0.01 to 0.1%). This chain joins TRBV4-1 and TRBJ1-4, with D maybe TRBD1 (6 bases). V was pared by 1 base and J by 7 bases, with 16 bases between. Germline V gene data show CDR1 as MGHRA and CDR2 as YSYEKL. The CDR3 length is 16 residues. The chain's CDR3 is CASSQVSSGAGEKLFF. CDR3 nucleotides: TGCGCCAGCAGCCAAGTGTCGTCAGGGGCGGGTGAAAAACTGTTTTTT.

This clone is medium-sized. In nucleotides, the CDR3 is TGTGCTAGTGGTTTGGCAGGCGGGACCTACAATGAGCAGTTCTTC. Amino acids: CASGLAGGTYNEQFF. V and J are TRBV12-5 and TRBJ2-1; tentatively, D is TRBD2 (6 bases). Germline loops: CDR1 LGHNT, CDR2 FRNRAP. This CDR3 comprises 15 residues. V lost 1 base and J lost 2, with 9 bases in between.

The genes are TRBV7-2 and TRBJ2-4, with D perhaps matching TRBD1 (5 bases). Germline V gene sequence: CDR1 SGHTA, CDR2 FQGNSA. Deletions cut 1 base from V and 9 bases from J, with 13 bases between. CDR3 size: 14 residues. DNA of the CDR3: TGTGCCAGCAGCTTAGATAGGGGTATCAGCATTCAGTACTTC. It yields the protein CASSLDRGISIQYF.

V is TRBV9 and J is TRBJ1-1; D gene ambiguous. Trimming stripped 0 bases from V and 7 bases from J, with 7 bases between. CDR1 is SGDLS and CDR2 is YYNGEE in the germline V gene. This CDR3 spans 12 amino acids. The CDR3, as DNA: TGTGCCAGCAGCGTAGGGGCAGATGAAGCTTTCTTT. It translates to CASSVGADEAFF.

The CDR3 bases are TGCGCCAGCAGCCATCTACAGGGTGGCTATGGCTACACCTTC. It codes for CASSHLQGGYGYTF. The chain employs TRBV4-1 and TRBJ1-2; tentatively, D is TRBD1 (6 bases). The germline gives CDR1 MGHRA, CDR2 YSYEKL. The CDR3 runs to 14 residues. The V end was cut by 3 bases, the J end by 4 bases, with 12 bases between.

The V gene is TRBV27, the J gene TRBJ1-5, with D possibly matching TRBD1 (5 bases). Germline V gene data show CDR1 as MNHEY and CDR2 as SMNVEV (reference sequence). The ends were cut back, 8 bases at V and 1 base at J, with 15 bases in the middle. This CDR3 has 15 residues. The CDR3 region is CASSKQGASNQPQHF. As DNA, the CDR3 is TGTGCCAGCTCCAAACAAGGGGCAAGCAATCAGCCCCAGCATTTT.

The CDR3 region is CASSSNRGQPSYEQYF. In DNA, the CDR3 is TGTGCCAGCAGCTCAAACAGGGGACAACCGTCCTACGAGCAGTACTTC. J is TRBJ2-7 and V is TRBV7-6, with 7 bases lining up with TRBD1. Germline values: CDR1 SGHVS, CDR2 FNYEAQ. This CDR3 is 16 amino acids long. The V gene end was trimmed by 4 bases and the J gene end by 1 base; junction bases not matched to a gene: 10. Full variable domain (missing parts from reference TRBV7-6 and TRBJ2-7): GAGVSQSPRYKVTKRGQDVALRCDPISGHVSLYWYRQALGQGPEFLTYFNYEAQQDKSGLPNDRFSAERPEGSISTLTIQRTEQRDSAMYRCASSSNRGQPSYEQYFGPGTRLTVT.

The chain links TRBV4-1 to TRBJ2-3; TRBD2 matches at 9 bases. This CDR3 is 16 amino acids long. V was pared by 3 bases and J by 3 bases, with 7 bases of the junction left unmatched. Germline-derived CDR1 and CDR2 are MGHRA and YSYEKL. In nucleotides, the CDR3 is TGCGCCAGCAGCCATAGGGCGGGGGGGCCGACAGATACGCAGTATTTT. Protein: CASSHRAGGPTDTQYF.

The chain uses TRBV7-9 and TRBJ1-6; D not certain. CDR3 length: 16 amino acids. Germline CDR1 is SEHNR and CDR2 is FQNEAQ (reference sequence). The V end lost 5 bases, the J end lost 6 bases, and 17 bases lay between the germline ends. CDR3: CASSPFPGRSNSPLHF. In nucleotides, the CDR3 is TGTGCCAGCAGCCCCTTTCCGGGTCGGTCTAATTCACCCCTCCACTTT.

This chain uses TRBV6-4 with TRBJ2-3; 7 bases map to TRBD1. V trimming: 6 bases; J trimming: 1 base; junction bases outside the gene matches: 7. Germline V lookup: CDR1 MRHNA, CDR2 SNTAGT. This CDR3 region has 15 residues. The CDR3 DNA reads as TGTGCCAGCAGCATAACAGGGGCGGGCACAGATACGCAGTATTTT. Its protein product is CASSITGAGTDTQYF.

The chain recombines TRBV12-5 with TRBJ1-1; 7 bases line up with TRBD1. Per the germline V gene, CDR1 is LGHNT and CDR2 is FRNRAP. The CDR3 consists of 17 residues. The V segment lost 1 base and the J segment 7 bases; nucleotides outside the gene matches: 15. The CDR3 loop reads CASGLAAAGGPINEAFF. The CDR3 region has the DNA TGTGCTAGTGGTTTGGCCGCAGCAGGGGGACCCATCAATGAAGCTTTCTTT.

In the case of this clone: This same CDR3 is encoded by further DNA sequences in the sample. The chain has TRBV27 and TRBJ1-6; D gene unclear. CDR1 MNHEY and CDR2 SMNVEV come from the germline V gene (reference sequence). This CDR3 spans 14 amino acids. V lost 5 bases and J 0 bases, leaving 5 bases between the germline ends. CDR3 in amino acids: CASSRSSYNSPLHF. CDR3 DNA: TGTGCCAGCAGTAGGAGCTCCTATAATTCACCCCTCCACTTT.